This T cell receptor (beta chain) was obtained from a study of blood T cell repertoires in COVID-19. Method: immunoSEQ multiplex PCR; TCRdb's copy keeps in-frame clones and lacks some. Counted here are over 100,000 clones, roughly nine tenths occurring once; the ten biggest clones make up more than 4.5%. Germline values: CDR1 SGHDT, CDR2 YYEEEE. The CDR3 consists of 13 residues. V lost 0 bases and J lost 5, with 8 bases in between. The chain combines TRBV5-6 with TRBJ1-1; D uncertain. The specimen was peripheral blood. The TCR originated in a woman between 45 and 65 years old with COVID-19, enrolled during active disease. CDR3 coding DNA: TGTGCCAGCAGCTTGGCTGGGCTGACTGAAGCTTTCTTT. Protein: CASSLAGLTEAFF.